A single sample is the source of the 11 T cell receptor beta chains below, sequenced in a study of T cell responses to AZD1222 COVID-19 vaccine. Sequencing was performed with immunoSEQ multiplex PCR; in TCRdb, only in-frame clones are kept and a portion is missing. The sample has some 120,000 clones, around 84% seen once. Specimen: peripheral blood, collected on day 0 of AZD1222 vaccination. All receptors derive from an adult in good health.

The chain recombines TRBV7-2 with TRBJ2-6, with 8 bases identical to TRBD1. Per germline, CDR1 SGHTA and CDR2 FQGNSA. V dropped 6 bases and J dropped 2; count of bases not matched to a gene: 3. The CDR3 sequence is 15 residues long. The CDR3: CASSSRGPGANVLTF. The CDR3 DNA reads as TGTGCCAGCAGTTCCAGGGGGCCTGGGGCCAACGTCCTGACTTTC.

This clone has only a few counts. The J gene is TRBJ2-3, the V gene TRBV6-2 or TRBV6-3; 8 bases map to TRBD2. CDR1 and CDR2 from the germline V gene are MNHEY and SVGEGT. V was pared by 6 bases and J by 5 bases, with 1 base of the junction left unmatched. The CDR3 is made up of 12 amino acids. The CDR3 nucleotides read TGTGCCAGCAGCACTAGCGGAGATACGCAGTATTTT. Its translation is CASSTSGDTQYF.

The V gene is TRBV9, the J gene TRBJ2-3; 10 bases agree with TRBD1. This CDR3 region has 15 residues. V was pared by 0 bases and J by 4 bases, with 2 bases of the junction left unmatched. Germline CDR1 is SGDLS and CDR2 is YYNGEE. The CDR3 coding sequence is TGTGCCAGCAGCGTAGTTGGACAGGGGGCAGATACGCAGTATTTT. This encodes CASSVVGQGADTQYF.

The rearrangement links TRBV5-1 to TRBJ2-3, with 9 bases aligning to TRBD2. Germline values: CDR1 SGHRS, CDR2 YFSETQ. Losses at the gene ends were 1 base for V and 5 bases for J; bases not matched to a gene: 11. This CDR3 region has 17 residues. The CDR3 reads CASSLSTLAGVVDTQYF. The CDR3 coding sequence is TGCGCCAGCAGCTTGAGTACGTTAGCGGGAGTGGTAGATACGCAGTATTTT. Variable domain in full (rest from reference TRBV5-1 and TRBJ2-3): KAGVTQTPRYLIKTRGQQVTLSCSPISGHRSVSWYQQTPGQGLQFLFEYFSETQRNKGNFPGRFSGRQFSNSRSEMNVSTLELGDSALYLCASSLSTLAGVVDTQYFGPGTRLTVL.

As concerns this clone: The junction differs from germline at one of its ends, possibly a read error. J is TRBJ1-1 and V is TRBV2, with D possibly TRBD1 on 5 matching bases. The CDR3 totals 13 residues. Germline CDR1 reads SNHLY; CDR2 reads FYNNEI. The DNA of the CDR3 is TGTGCCAGCAGCGAAGGGGAGGGAGCTGAAGCTTTCTTT. This codes for CASSEGEGAEAFF.

This rearrangement joins TRBV5-8 to TRBJ2-4, with 11 bases aligning to TRBD2. Per germline, CDR1 SGHTS and CDR2 YDEGEE. V was pared by 1 base and J by 3 bases, with 12 bases of the junction left unmatched. The CDR3 length is 19 residues. The CDR3 here is CASSLTVTSGASGKNIQYF. Here the CDR3 DNA reads TGTGCCAGCAGCTTGACCGTGACTAGCGGGGCGTCGGGCAAAAACATTCAGTACTTC.

The chain combines TRBV27 with TRBJ2-1; no firm D call. Deletions cut 1 base from V and 3 bases from J, with 10 bases between. Germline-derived CDR1 and CDR2 are MNHEY and SMNVEV (reference sequence). CDR3 length: 15 amino acids. The CDR3 DNA reads TGTGCCAGCAGTTTATTAGGCCCTAGCTACAATGAGCAGTTCTTC. It yields the protein CASSLLGPSYNEQFF.

V gene TRBV7-8 combines with J gene TRBJ1-2, with D unresolved. Trimming took 5 bases from V and 3 from J, leaving 16 bases between them. This CDR3 is built from 15 residues. Germline-derived CDR1 and CDR2 are SGHVS and FQNEAQ. The CDR3 is CASSLRDGLHYGYTF. For the CDR3, the DNA is TGTGCCAGCAGCCTCCGAGACGGTCTTCACTATGGCTACACCTTC.

The chain uses TRBV20-1 and TRBJ1-2, with D perhaps TRBD1 (6 bases). Germline values: CDR1 DFQATT, CDR2 SNEGSKA (reference sequence). The CDR3 sequence is 14 residues long. The germline V and J ends were trimmed by 3 bases and 4 bases, with 15 bases remaining between them. For the CDR3, the DNA is TGCAGTGCTAGTTCGGGGGCTGAGACCTATGGCTACACCTTC. Translating it yields CSASSGAETYGYTF.

V and J are TRBV20-1 and TRBJ2-3, with no clear D. V gave up 3 bases and J gave up 2 bases, with 24 bases separating them. This CDR3 is 18 amino acids long. CDR1 and CDR2 from the germline V gene are DFQATT and SNEGSKA (reference sequence). The CDR3 region has the DNA TGCAGTGCTAGTTCTAGTAACGACCCTAAAGCCTCCACAGATACGCAGTATTTT. Protein product: CSASSSNDPKASTDTQYF.

The rearrangement links TRBV4-3 to TRBJ2-7; D perhaps matches TRBD2 (6 bases). The CDR3 loop spans 18 amino acids. V gave up 0 bases and J gave up 3 bases, with 21 bases separating them. Looked up from germline, CDR1 is LGHNA and CDR2 is YSLEER. CDR3 in amino acids: CASSQDVNRFGGIYEQYF. The CDR3 region has the DNA TGCGCCAGCAGCCAAGATGTGAATCGATTTGGGGGGATCTACGAGCAGTACTTC.